Sequencing of this T cell receptor (beta chain) was carried out in a study of blood T cells in healthy people across ages. Primers used in a second PCR of about 6 to 11 cycles were a sample-barcoded 5' primer and a J-beta primer mix. Individual samples furnished no less than 2.5 million CDR3-containing paired-end reads apiece. TCRdb independently ran MiXCR on the 5' RACE reads; one entry per CDR3 protein. The sample has 1.5 million to 1.9 million distinct CDR3 sequences, roughly 43% seen once. Findings and caveats of the study: The fall in TCR beta diversity per million T cells was roughly linear with age.

Regarding this clonotype: Its target is not known.

Healthy Russian Caucasian donors spanned ages about 6 to 100 years. CDR1 is LGHDT and CDR2 is YNNKEL in the germline V gene (reference sequence). The CDR3 runs 14 residues. Trimming shortened V by 4 bases and J by 10 bases, and 14 bases separated the two germline ends. Sequencing was done on a sample of blood. This chain connects TRBV3-1 to TRBJ1-6; a possible D gene is TRBD1 (5 bases). The clonotype originates from a woman aged 18-29 years in good health. CDR3 sequence: CASSPPRGTSPLHF. The CDR3 DNA follows: TGTGCCAGCAGCCCCCCACGGGGGACCTCACCCCTCCACTTT.